The entry that follows covers one TCR beta chain sequence. The antigen remains undetermined. The sample is drawn from a study of T cells in localized non-small cell lung cancer. Notes on the study in general: Median roughly 57 top-100 tumor clones were shared with paired adjacent lung. Elevated blood T cell density was associated with longer overall survival. The greatest T cell clonality was found in uninvolved adjacent lung (higher than in tumor).

CDR3 length: 15 amino acids. CDR1 SEHNR and CDR2 FQNEAQ come from the germline V gene (reference sequence). Trimming stripped 5 bases from V and 7 bases from J, with 17 bases between. Sequenced by immunoSEQ multiplex PCR; TCRdb stores in-frame clones only, minus some. The data contain around 83,000 clones, around 81% of them singletons. The source is a man aged 40 to 70 with stage II squamous cell lung carcinoma. The sequencing here drew on PBMCs, taken before any cancer treatment. The chain has TRBV7-9 and TRBJ1-4; perhaps TRBD1 as D (6 bases). This CDR3 is CASSEGDFRAEKLFF. In nucleotides, the CDR3 is TGTGCCAGCAGCGAGGGGGATTTTCGAGCTGAAAAACTGTTTTTT.